This T cell receptor (beta chain) was sequenced during a study of CD8 T cells in Susac syndrome. cDNA came from roughly 0.47 to 1 ug RNA primed by random hexamers. TCRdb used MiXCR to reprocess the immunoSEQ multiplex PCR reads, holding one entry per CDR3 protein. The sample lists about 84,000 distinct CDR3 sequences, 90% to 95% occurring once. This CDR3 has 16 residues. V was clipped by 8 bases and J by 3 bases; unmatched bases: 4. Germline values: CDR1 ENHRY, CDR2 SYGVKD. Sequencing was done on a sample of CD8+ T cells from PBMCs. The rearrangement uses TRBV10-3 and TRBJ2-2; TRBD2 agrees at 15 bases. The receptor comes from a human donor in good health. The CDR3 protein is CAIVGTSGGHTGELFF. In DNA form, the CDR3 reads TGTGCCATCGTCGGGACTAGCGGGGGGCACACCGGGGAGCTGTTTTTT.